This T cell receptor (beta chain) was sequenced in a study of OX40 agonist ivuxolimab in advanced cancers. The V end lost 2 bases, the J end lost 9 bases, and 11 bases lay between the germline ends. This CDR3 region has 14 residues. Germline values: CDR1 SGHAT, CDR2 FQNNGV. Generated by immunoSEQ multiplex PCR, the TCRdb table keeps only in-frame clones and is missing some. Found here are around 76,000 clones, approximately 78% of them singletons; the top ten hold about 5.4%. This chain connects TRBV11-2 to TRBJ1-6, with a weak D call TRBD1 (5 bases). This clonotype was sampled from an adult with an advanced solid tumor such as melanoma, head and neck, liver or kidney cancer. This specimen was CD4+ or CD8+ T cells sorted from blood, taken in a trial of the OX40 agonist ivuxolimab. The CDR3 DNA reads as TGTGCCAGCAGCTTATCCCCAGGGACTTCACCCCTCCACTTT. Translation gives CASSLSPGTSPLHF.